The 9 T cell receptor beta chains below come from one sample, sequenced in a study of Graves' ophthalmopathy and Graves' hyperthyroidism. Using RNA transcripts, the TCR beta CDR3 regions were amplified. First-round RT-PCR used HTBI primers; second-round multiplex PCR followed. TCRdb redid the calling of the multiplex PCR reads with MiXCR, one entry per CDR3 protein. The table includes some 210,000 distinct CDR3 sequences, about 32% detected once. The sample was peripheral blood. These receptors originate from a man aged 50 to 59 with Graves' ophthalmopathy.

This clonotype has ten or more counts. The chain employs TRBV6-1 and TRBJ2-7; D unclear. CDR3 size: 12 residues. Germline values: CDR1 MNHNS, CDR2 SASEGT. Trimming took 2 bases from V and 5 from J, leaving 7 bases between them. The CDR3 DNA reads TGTGCCAGCAGTGAAACTGGGAACGAGCAGTACTTC. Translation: CASSETGNEQYF.

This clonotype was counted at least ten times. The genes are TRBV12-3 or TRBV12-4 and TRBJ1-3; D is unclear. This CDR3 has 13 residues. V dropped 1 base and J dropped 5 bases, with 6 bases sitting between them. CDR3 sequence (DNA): TGTGCCAGCAGTTTAGGAGCCAGAAACACCATATATTTT. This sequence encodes CASSLGARNTIYF.

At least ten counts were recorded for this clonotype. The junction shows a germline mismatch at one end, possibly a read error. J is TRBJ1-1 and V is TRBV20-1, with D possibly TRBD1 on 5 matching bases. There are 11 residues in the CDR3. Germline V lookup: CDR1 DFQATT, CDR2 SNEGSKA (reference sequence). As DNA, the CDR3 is TGCAGTGCAAGGGGTACCACTAAAGCTTTCTTT. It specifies CSARGTTKAFF.

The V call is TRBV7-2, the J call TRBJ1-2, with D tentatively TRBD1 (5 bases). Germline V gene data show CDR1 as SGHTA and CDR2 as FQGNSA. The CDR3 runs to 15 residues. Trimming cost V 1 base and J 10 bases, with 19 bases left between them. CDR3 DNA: TGTGCCAGCAGCTTAGTGACTTGGGACGGCTCAAACTACACCTTC. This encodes CASSLVTWDGSNYTF.

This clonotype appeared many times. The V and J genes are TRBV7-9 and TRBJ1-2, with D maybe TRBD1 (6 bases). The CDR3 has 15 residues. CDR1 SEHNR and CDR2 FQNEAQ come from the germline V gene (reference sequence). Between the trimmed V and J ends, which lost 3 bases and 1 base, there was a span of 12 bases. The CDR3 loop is CASSLKTGFNYGYTF. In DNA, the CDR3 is TGTGCCAGCAGCTTGAAGACAGGTTTTAACTATGGCTACACCTTC.

The DNA for the CDR3 is TGTGCCAGCAGTTACCAGCTAGGACGGGGAGGTGAAGCTTTCTTT. Encoded protein: CASSYQLGRGGEAFF. J is TRBJ1-1 and V is TRBV6-5, with no clear D. Germline values: CDR1 MNHEY, CDR2 SVGAGI. Trimming pared 2 bases from V and 7 bases from J, leaving 17 bases between. This CDR3 comprises 15 residues.

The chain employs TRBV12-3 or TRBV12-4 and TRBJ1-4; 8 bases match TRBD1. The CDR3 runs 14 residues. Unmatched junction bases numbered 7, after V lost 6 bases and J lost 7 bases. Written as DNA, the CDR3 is TGTGCCAGCAGCTATACAGGGGGAAGTGAAAAACTGTTTTTT. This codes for CASSYTGGSEKLFF.

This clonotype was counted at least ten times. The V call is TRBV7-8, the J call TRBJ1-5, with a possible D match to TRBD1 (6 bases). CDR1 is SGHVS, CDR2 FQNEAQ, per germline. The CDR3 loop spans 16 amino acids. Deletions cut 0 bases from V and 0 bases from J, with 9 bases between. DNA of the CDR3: TGTGCCAGCAGCTTAGCGAAACAGGGTAGCAATCAGCCCCAGCATTTT. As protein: CASSLAKQGSNQPQHF.

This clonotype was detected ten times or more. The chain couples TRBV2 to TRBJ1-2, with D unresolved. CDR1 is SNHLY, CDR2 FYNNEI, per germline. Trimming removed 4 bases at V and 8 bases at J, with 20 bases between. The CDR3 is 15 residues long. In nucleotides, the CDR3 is TGTGCCAGCAGTGTTTCGCAGTCGGCCTCTGGGGGCTACACCTTC. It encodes CASSVSQSASGGYTF.